The present T cell receptor (beta chain) was sequenced within a study of blood T cell repertoires in COVID-19. Across the study: The study drew acute and convalescent COVID-19 samples from the United States, Italy and Spain.

Cohorts were determined from participant-reported clinical history. For recovered donors of Cohort 3, there were two negative PCRs, clearance, or symptom resolution. A single count supports this clone. Germline CDR1 reads SGHRS; CDR2 reads YFSETQ. CDR3 length equals 15 residues. With V trimmed by 2 bases and J by 0 bases, 1 base remained unmatched. TCRdb's table, derived via immunoSEQ multiplex PCR, lists solely in-frame clones and lacks some. The sample yields around 500,000 clones, roughly nine tenths seen once. The rearrangement uses TRBV5-1 and TRBJ2-2; 7 bases fit TRBD2. This sequence originates from a woman between 55 and 75 years old who had recovered from COVID-19. Sequenced input: PBMCs or T cells enriched from blood (not recorded which). CDR3 sequence: CASSFSGSNTGELFF. Written as DNA, the CDR3 is TGCGCCAGCAGCTTTAGCGGGTCGAACACCGGGGAGCTGTTTTTT.